This T cell receptor beta chain appears in the sequencing data of a study of T cell repertoires in cytomegalovirus infection (dated by TCRdb to between 2019 and 2020). With regard to the full study: Donor HLA type was relevant to the analysis, as public TCR beta signatures indicated carriage of CMV infection together with the matching HLA type.

Overall results and qualifications from the work: In the ex vivo response, HLA-C-restricted CMV-specific TCR beta clonotypes were dominant, and in two of eight donors the single most frequent clonotype came from this HLA-C-restricted group. In both this cohort and an independent cohort of some 350 donors, the cumulative frequency of public TCR beta family members distinguished carriers of CMV infection plus the relevant HLA type.

As for this clonotype: No antigen is known for it. There are no base qualities to consult, and no much larger clone falls within one base.

The data were produced on an Illumina HiSeq 1500. TCRdb redid the processing of the public reads, applying fastp at Q25 and MiXCR, and retained in-frame beta chains. Rows merge per CDR3 protein into single entries with the most common DNA and genes. In this sample the table shows 500,000 to 600,000 distinct CDR3 sequences, 16% of which occur a single time. The biggest ten clones account for more than 20% of the sample. Sequences SGHAT (CDR1) and FQNNGV (CDR2) are obtained from the germline V gene. At the junction V is shortened by 6 bases and J by 6 bases, with 20 bases in between. The CDR3 has 15 amino acids, counting the end cysteine and phenylalanine. Left in the record is the CDR3 DNA by itself, 45 bases read in frame from the first base.

The source material was CD8+ T cells from PBMCs. The chain is assembled from TRBV11-2 and TRBJ2-5; tentative D gene TRBD1, with 7 bases matching. The origin of this receptor is a human donor in good health (CMV status not recorded). Some clones in this sample may be carry-over from other donors' samples. This receptor has the CDR3 CASRIIGGGMKTQYF. Here is the DNA: TGTGCCAGCAGGATAATAGGAGGGGGCATGAAGACCCAGTACTTC.